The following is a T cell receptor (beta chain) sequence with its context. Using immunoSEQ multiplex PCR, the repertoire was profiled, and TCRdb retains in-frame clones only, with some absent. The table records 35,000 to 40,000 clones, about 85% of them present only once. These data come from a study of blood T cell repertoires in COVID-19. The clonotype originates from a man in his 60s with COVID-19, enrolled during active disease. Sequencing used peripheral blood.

CDR3 DNA sequence: TGTGCCAGCAGTTTGCCAGACTACAAAACTAGCACAGATACGCAGTATTTT. This encodes CASSLPDYKTSTDTQYF. V is TRBV28 and J is TRBJ2-3, with D possibly TRBD2 on 5 matching bases. The CDR3 consists of 17 residues. The germline V and J ends were trimmed by 3 bases and 0 bases, with 16 bases remaining between them. CDR1 MDHEN and CDR2 SYDVKM come from the germline V gene.